The 2 T cell receptor beta chains below all came from one sample that was sequenced in a study of CD8 T cells in ankylosing spondylitis. TCRdb reprocessed the 5' RACE reads with MiXCR, giving one entry per CDR3 protein. This table holds tens of thousands of distinct CDR3 sequences, around 6% found once. Sample: blood, either unsorted or a sorted T cell fraction (not recorded which). The receptors shown here come from a male donor with ankylosing spondylitis or in good health (not recorded which).

In this sample, this clonotype turned up once. This sequence joins TRBV4-2 and TRBJ2-3; D is ambiguous. The CDR3 has 20 amino acids. Trimming cost V 10 bases and J 0 bases, with 32 bases left between them. The germline V gene encodes CDR1 LGHNA and CDR2 YNFKEQ. CDR3 loop: CAMSQRLLSWSKPSTDTQYF. In DNA, the CDR3 is TGTGCCATGAGCCAAAGGCTCCTCTCCTGGTCTAAACCTAGCACAGATACGCAGTATTTT.

Details on this clonotype: This may stem from a read error, because a much larger clone lies one nucleotide away. V gene TRBV7-2 combines with J gene TRBJ2-1, with D tentatively TRBD1 (5 bases). CDR1 and CDR2 from the germline V gene are SGHTA and FQGNSA. The length of the CDR3 is 16 residues. The chain's CDR3 is CASSLRSRVADNAQFF. In nucleotides, the CDR3 is TGTGCCAGCAGCTTAAGAAGCCGGGTGGCGGACAATGCGCAGTTCTTC.